Listed here are 25 T cell receptor beta chains from one sample, sequenced in a study of blood T cell repertoires in COVID-19. Clones were read by immunoSEQ multiplex PCR, and TCRdb kept only the in-frame ones, dropping some. The sample contains fewer than 65,000 clones, roughly 78% of which appear only once. Input material: peripheral blood. All receptors derive from a man aged 65 to 79 with acute or convalescent COVID-19.

This clone came up a few times. This sequence joins TRBV7-2 and TRBJ2-2, with 7 bases lining up with TRBD1. Germline assignment: CDR1 SGHTA and CDR2 FQGNSA. Trimming removed 4 bases from V and 0 bases from J; junction bases left unmatched: 5. CDR3 length: 16 residues. The CDR3 here is CASSSSGTANTGELFF. DNA for the CDR3: TGTGCCAGCAGCTCCTCCGGGACAGCGAACACCGGGGAGCTGTTTTTT.

This clone occurred a few times. The chain combines TRBV4-1 with TRBJ2-6; a weak D match, TRBD1 (6 bases). CDR3 size: 18 residues. Germline loops: CDR1 MGHRA, CDR2 YSYEKL. The germline V and J ends were trimmed by 3 bases and 1 base, with 16 bases remaining between them. Here the CDR3 reads CASSQSSAGASGANVLTF. CDR3 coding DNA: TGCGCCAGCAGCCAGTCGTCGGCAGGGGCTTCTGGGGCCAACGTCCTGACTTTC.

The gene calls are TRBV24-1 and TRBJ2-1; no firm D call. The CDR3 loop spans 13 amino acids. Per the germline V gene, CDR1 is KGHDR and CDR2 is SFDVKD. Trimming took 4 bases from V and 7 from J, leaving 10 bases between them. DNA for the CDR3: TGTGCCACCAGTGACAATACCGAGAATGAGCAGTTCTTC. Translation: CATSDNTENEQFF.

The CDR3 region is CASSVRGAEITEAFF. CDR3 DNA sequence: TGTGCCAGCAGCGTACGGGGGGCGGAAATCACTGAAGCTTTCTTT. This chain connects TRBV9 to TRBJ1-1; tentatively, D is TRBD1 (6 bases). Germline V gives CDR1 SGDLS, CDR2 YYNGEE. The ends were cut back, 1 base at V and 4 bases at J, with 14 bases in the middle. This CDR3 has 15 residues.

The CDR3 nucleotides are TGTGCCACCGCCCCAACCCGGGTCAGTAACTTCCTACATAGCAATCAGCCCCAGCATTTT. Protein sequence: CATAPTRVSNFLHSNQPQHF. The chain combines TRBV19 with TRBJ1-5; no firm D call. This CDR3 is built from 20 residues. The ends were cut back, 10 bases at V and 0 bases at J, with 31 bases in the middle. Germline lookup yields CDR1 LNHDA and CDR2 SQIVND (reference sequence).

The CDR3 spells CASSRDRDDEQFF. For the CDR3, the DNA is TGTGCCAGCAGCCGGGACAGGGACGATGAGCAGTTCTTC. V is TRBV6-5 and J is TRBJ2-1, with 9 bases aligning to TRBD1. V was clipped by 6 bases and J by 8 bases; unmatched bases: 5. The length of the CDR3 is 13 residues. Germline CDR1 and CDR2: MNHEY and SVGAGI.

As DNA, the CDR3 is TGTGCCAGCAGCTTGGACAGGGGGAGCGGCTACACCTTC. It translates to CASSLDRGSGYTF. The chain joins TRBV7-2 to TRBJ1-2; 10 bases are shared with TRBD1. The CDR3 is 13 residues long. V trimming: 3 bases; J trimming: 8 bases; junction bases outside the gene matches: 3. Germline CDR1 SGHTA, CDR2 FQGNSA.

This clone was counted between two and nine times. The CDR3 DNA reads as TGTGCCAGCAGCCCCGGGACAGGGGGCACCTACGAGCAGTACTTC. Encoded protein: CASSPGTGGTYEQYF. The gene calls are TRBV5-4 and TRBJ2-7, with 12 bases aligning to TRBD1. Germline CDR1 SGHNT, CDR2 YYREEE (reference sequence). CDR3 size: 15 residues. V lost 4 bases to trimming and J lost 2 bases; unmatched junction nucleotides: 4.

This chain uses TRBV7-9 with TRBJ1-5, with D hard to call. The ends were cut back, 4 bases at V and 5 bases at J, with 6 bases in the middle. There are 12 residues in the CDR3. Looked up from germline, CDR1 is SEHNR and CDR2 is FQNEAQ (reference sequence). CDR3: CASSSSDQPQHF. The CDR3 coding sequence is TGTGCCAGCAGCTCCTCAGATCAGCCCCAGCATTTT.

This CDR3 reads CASSSAGQTNTEAFF. For the CDR3, the DNA is TGCGCCAGCAGCTCGGCGGGACAGACGAACACTGAAGCTTTCTTT. This sequence joins TRBV5-1 and TRBJ1-1; TRBD1 agrees at 7 bases. Losses at the gene ends were 3 bases for V and 1 base for J; bases not matched to a gene: 6. The CDR3 is 15 residues long. Looked up from germline, CDR1 is SGHRS and CDR2 is YFSETQ. Complete variable domain (other parts from reference TRBV5-1 and TRBJ1-1): KAGVTQTPRYLIKTRGQQVTLSCSPISGHRSVSWYQQTPGQGLQFLFEYFSETQRNKGNFPGRFSGRQFSNSRSEMNVSTLELGDSALYLCASSSAGQTNTEAFFGQGTRLTVV.

This chain connects TRBV5-1 to TRBJ2-5, with a tentative D call TRBD2 (5 bases). V was pared by 0 bases and J by 5 bases, with 14 bases between. The CDR3 has 15 residues. The germline V gene has CDR1 SGHRS and CDR2 YFSETQ. CDR3 loop: CASSLAAEGRETQYF. The CDR3 DNA reads as TGCGCCAGCAGCTTGGCGGCCGAGGGCAGGGAGACCCAGTACTTC.

The chain employs TRBV5-6 and TRBJ2-7; perhaps TRBD2 as D (6 bases). The CDR3 is 12 amino acids. Germline V gives CDR1 SGHDT, CDR2 YYEEEE. Trimming removed 4 bases from V and 6 bases from J, with 11 bases in between. The CDR3 DNA follows: TGTGCCAGCAGCCCACTAGCAGGCGAGCAGTACTTC. Amino acid sequence: CASSPLAGEQYF.

Concerning this clone: The germline gene is not matched at one end of the junction; a read error may be the cause. The V and J genes are TRBV7-2 and TRBJ2-1, with 9 bases matching TRBD2. CDR1 and CDR2 from the germline V gene are SGHTA and FQGNSA. This CDR3 comprises 13 residues. The CDR3 DNA reads as TGTGCCAGCAGCTTAGTTGGCGGGAGGGCCGCGCTCTTC. Encoded protein: CASSLVGGRAALF.

In its sample, this clone was seen once. This chain links TRBV5-8 with TRBJ2-7, with 9 nucleotides matching TRBD2. Trimming removed 5 bases from V and 4 bases from J; junction bases left unmatched: 7. The germline V gene has CDR1 SGHTS and CDR2 YDEGEE. This CDR3 is 14 amino acids long. The CDR3 sequence is CASRPLAGSYEQYF. CDR3 DNA: TGTGCCAGCAGGCCCCTAGCGGGATCGTACGAGCAGTACTTC.

This rearrangement joins TRBV27 to TRBJ2-3; 7 bases line up with TRBD2. Germline assignment: CDR1 MNHEY and CDR2 SMNVEV (reference sequence). V lost 10 bases, J lost 2 bases, and 15 bases stayed unmatched. The CDR3 covers 16 residues. CDR3 coding DNA: TGTGCCATCCCTTGCGGGGGAACCGGGTACACAGATACGCAGTATTTT. This gives the protein CAIPCGGTGYTDTQYF.

The chain couples TRBV5-4 to TRBJ1-2, with a weak D call TRBD1 (5 bases). Trimming shortened V by 3 bases and J by 2 bases, and 11 bases separated the two germline ends. The CDR3 has 14 residues. Germline V CDR1 and CDR2: SGHNT, YYREEE (reference sequence). CDR3 DNA: TGTGCCAGCAGCTACGGCCAGGGCAACTATGGCTACACCTTC. Translation: CASSYGQGNYGYTF.

This clone was counted once. The rearrangement joins TRBV19 to TRBJ1-5, with TRBD1 identical over 7 bases. The V segment lost 7 bases and the J segment 3 bases; nucleotides outside the gene matches: 6. This CDR3 comprises 14 residues. In germline, CDR1 is LNHDA, CDR2 SQIVND (reference sequence). CDR3 sequence reads: CASTDRAVNQPQHF. The DNA for the CDR3 is TGTGCCAGTACCGACAGGGCTGTCAATCAGCCCCAGCATTTT.

The rearrangement joins TRBV3-1 (or the pseudogene TRBV3-2) to TRBJ1-4; 9 bases are shared with TRBD1. The germline V gene has CDR1 LGHDT and CDR2 YNNKEL (reference sequence). Trimming cost V 5 bases and J 8 bases; bases outside gene matches: 6. The CDR3 covers 14 residues. CDR3 residues: CASSSDRGGEKLFF. The CDR3 bases are TGTGCCAGCAGCTCGGACAGGGGCGGGGAAAAACTGTTTTTT.

The CDR3 is CSGSDRGGYEQYF. The DNA of the CDR3 is TGCAGCGGCTCGGACAGGGGTGGCTACGAGCAGTACTTC. This chain connects TRBV29-1 to TRBJ2-7, with 9 bases aligning to TRBD1. From germline, CDR1 is SQVTM and CDR2 ANQGSEA. This CDR3 region has 13 residues. J was trimmed by 3 bases and V by 7 bases; bases with no gene match: 7.

The V gene is TRBV6-1, the J gene TRBJ2-4, with D possibly matching TRBD1 (6 bases). The CDR3 has 13 residues. Germline assignment: CDR1 MNHNS and CDR2 SASEGT. The germline V and J ends were trimmed by 3 bases and 7 bases, with 10 bases remaining between them. This CDR3 reads CASSDKGGNIQYF. CDR3 DNA: TGTGCCAGCAGTGATAAAGGGGGTAACATTCAGTACTTC.

This clone was counted between two and nine times. The gene calls are TRBV7-3 and TRBJ2-3; 10 bases fit TRBD2. The CDR3 loop spans 17 amino acids. With 6 bases clipped from V and 2 bases from J, the junction kept 11 bases outside the gene matches. CDR1 is SGHTA, CDR2 FQGTGA, per germline. The CDR3 DNA follows: TGTGCCAGCAGTCTAGGGAGGACTAGCGGTTACACAGATACGCAGTATTTT. Protein product: CASSLGRTSGYTDTQYF.

This clone was seen only once. CDR3 region: CASSQELQLTGGGGYTF. The CDR3 nucleotides are TGTGCCAGCAGCCAAGAGCTACAGTTAACAGGGGGCGGTGGCTACACCTTC. The chain recombines TRBV4-2 with TRBJ1-2; 9 bases line up with TRBD1. V lost 0 bases and J lost 7; bases outside the gene matches: 12. Germline V CDR1 and CDR2: LGHNA, YNFKEQ. The CDR3 spans 17 residues.

V is TRBV18 and J is TRBJ2-3, with TRBD1 matching 7 bases. CDR3 size: 15 residues. Germline loops: CDR1 KGHSH, CDR2 LQKENI. Trimming cost V 0 bases and J 2 bases; bases outside gene matches: 2. This CDR3 is CASSPPGQFTDTQYF. CDR3 sequence (DNA): TGTGCCAGCTCACCACCGGGACAGTTCACAGATACGCAGTATTTT.

The V and J genes are TRBV4-2 and TRBJ1-4, with 7 bases aligning to TRBD1. CDR3 length equals 14 residues. From germline, CDR1 is LGHNA and CDR2 YNFKEQ. The V and J ends lost 4 bases and 5 bases, in that order; junction bases with no gene match: 4. The CDR3 reads CASSLQTGNEKLFF. DNA of the CDR3: TGTGCCAGCAGCCTCCAGACAGGGAATGAAAAACTGTTTTTT.

The chain carries TRBV27 and TRBJ2-7; tentatively, D is TRBD1 (5 bases). The CDR3 is 14 amino acids. Trimming stripped 2 bases from V and 4 bases from J, with 12 bases between. Germline V lookup: CDR1 MNHEY, CDR2 SMNVEV (reference sequence). CDR3 in DNA: TGTGCCAGCAGTTTACAGGTGGGGCAATACGAGCAGTACTTC. Translation gives CASSLQVGQYEQYF.